The T cell receptor beta chain under discussion was sequenced for a study of cytomegalovirus exposure and HLA in healthy donors. The PCR was carried out with 60 Vbeta primers and 13 Jbeta primers. Assay used: immunoSEQ multiplex PCR; TCRdb lists only in-frame clones, some missing. The sample carries under 200,000 clones, about three quarters recorded once. General study results and limits: Rarity marked most TCR sequences, yet some public TCRs occurred in many donors. Being indistinguishable, some V segments were excluded, TRBV6-2 and TRBV6-3 among them.

Worth noting for this clone: Its cognate antigen is unknown.

The CDR3 is 14 residues long. J lost 4 bases, V lost 6 bases, and 11 bases had no gene match. Looked up from germline, CDR1 is SQVTM and CDR2 is ANQGSEA. Sequenced input: PBMCs. The chain links TRBV29-1 to TRBJ1-1; 7 bases agree with TRBD1. The origin of this receptor is a woman in her forties in good health and CMV-seropositive. In DNA form, the CDR3 reads TGCAGCGTCCCATTCGGACAGGCGGGCACTGAAGCTTTCTTT. Its protein is CSVPFGQAGTEAFF.